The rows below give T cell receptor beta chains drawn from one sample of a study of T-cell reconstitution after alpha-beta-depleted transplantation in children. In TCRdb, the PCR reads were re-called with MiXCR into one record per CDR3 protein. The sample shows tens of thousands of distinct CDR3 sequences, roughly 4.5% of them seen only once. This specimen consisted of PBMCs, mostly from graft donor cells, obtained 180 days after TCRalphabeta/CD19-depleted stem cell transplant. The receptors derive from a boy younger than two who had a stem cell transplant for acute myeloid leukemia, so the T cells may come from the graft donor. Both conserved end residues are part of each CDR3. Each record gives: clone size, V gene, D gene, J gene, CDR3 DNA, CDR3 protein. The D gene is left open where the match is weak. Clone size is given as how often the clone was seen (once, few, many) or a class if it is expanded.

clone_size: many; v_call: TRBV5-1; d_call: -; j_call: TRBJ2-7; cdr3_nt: TGCGCCAGCGGCCCGGACGTAGGCTACTACGAGCAGTACTTC; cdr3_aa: CASGPDVGYYEQYF
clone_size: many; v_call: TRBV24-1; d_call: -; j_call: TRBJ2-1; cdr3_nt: TGTGCCACCAGTGACCCCCTGAGGGCCTACAATGAGCAGTTCTTC; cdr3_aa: CATSDPLRAYNEQFF
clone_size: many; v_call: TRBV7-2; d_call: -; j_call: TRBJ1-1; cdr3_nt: TGTGCCAGCAGCTTCATGCGTGCTGAAGCTTTCTTT; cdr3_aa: CASSFMRAEAFF
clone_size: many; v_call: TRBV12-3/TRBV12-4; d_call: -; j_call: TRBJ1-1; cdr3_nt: TGTGCCAGCAGTTTCTTATGGAACACTGAAGCTTTCTTT; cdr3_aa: CASSFLWNTEAFF
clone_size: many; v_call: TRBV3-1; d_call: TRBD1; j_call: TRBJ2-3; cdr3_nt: TGTGCCAGCAGCCAAGATCGAACAGGGGGGGATACGCAGTATTTT; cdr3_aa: CASSQDRTGGDTQYF
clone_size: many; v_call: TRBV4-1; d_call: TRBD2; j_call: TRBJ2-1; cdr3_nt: TGCGCCAGCAGGGGCCGACTAGCGGGGGGGCCCAGCTCCTACAATGAGCAGTTCTTC; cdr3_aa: CASRGRLAGGPSSYNEQFF
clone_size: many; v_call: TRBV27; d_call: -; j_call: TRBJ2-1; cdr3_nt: TGTGCCAGCAGCCTCCCCCCGGGTCGCGCCTACAATGAGCAGTTCTTC; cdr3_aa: CASSLPPGRAYNEQFF
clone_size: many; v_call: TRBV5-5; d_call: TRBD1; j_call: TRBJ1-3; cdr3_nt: TGTGCCAGCAGCCTGACAGGGGACGGAAACACCATATATTTT; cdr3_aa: CASSLTGDGNTIYF
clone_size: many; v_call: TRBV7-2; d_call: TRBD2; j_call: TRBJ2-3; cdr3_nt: TGTGCCAGCAGCCCCCGGGCTAGCGGGAAGGTAGATACGCAGTATTTT; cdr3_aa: CASSPRASGKVDTQYF
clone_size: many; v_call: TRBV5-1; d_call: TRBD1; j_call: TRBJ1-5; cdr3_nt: TGCGCCAGCGGAACAGGGGTGGGTCAGCCCCAGCATTTT; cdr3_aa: CASGTGVGQPQHF
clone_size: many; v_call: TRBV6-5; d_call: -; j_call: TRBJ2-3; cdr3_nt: TGTGCCAGCAGTGGTATCACAGATACGCAGTATTTT; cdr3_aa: CASSGITDTQYF
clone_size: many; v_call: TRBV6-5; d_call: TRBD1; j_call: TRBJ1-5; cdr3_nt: TGTGCCAGCAGCCCCTTTGGACAGGGCAATCAGCCCCAGCATTTT; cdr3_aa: CASSPFGQGNQPQHF
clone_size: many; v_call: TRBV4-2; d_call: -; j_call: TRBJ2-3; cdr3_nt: TGTGCCAGCAGCCAACCAATTACTCGAAGCACAGATACGCAGTATTTT; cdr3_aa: CASSQPITRSTDTQYF
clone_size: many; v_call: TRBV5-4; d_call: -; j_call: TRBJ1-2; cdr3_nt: TGTGCCAGCAGCTTAGACAGGCCGAAGAGCTATGGCTACACCTTC; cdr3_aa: CASSLDRPKSYGYTF
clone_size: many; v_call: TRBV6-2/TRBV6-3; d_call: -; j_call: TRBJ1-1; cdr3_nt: TGTGCCAGCAGTTACCCATCGGACAGATTGAACACTGAAGCTTTCTTT; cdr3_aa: CASSYPSDRLNTEAFF
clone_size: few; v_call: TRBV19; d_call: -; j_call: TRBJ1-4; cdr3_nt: TGTGCCAGTAATCCCGGAGGACCCCCGACCGAAAAACTGTTTTTT; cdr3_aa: CASNPGGPPTEKLFF
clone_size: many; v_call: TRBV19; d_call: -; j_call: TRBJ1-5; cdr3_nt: TGTGCCAGTAGCAGCGGGCTGATGTTTCGCAATCAGCCCCAGCATTTT; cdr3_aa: CASSSGLMFRNQPQHF
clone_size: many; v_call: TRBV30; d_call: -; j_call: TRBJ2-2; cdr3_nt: TGTGCCTGGAGTTTCCGGGATCTTGCCACCGGGGAGCTGTTTTTT; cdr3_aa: CAWSFRDLATGELFF
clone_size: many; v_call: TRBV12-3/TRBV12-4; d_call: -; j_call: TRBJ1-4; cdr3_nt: TGTGCCAGCAGCCCTAGGGACGGCCTCAATGAAAAACTGTTTTTT; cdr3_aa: CASSPRDGLNEKLFF
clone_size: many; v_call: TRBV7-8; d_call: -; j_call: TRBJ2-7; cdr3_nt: TGTGCCAGCAGCCGTTACCCACGAGGGAAAGTCTACGAGCAGTACTTC; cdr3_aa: CASSRYPRGKVYEQYF
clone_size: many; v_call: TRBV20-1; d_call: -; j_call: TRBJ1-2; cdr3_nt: TGCAGTGCCCCCCTTGGCAGGAGCCAACACTATGGCTACACCTTC; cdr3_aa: CSAPLGRSQHYGYTF
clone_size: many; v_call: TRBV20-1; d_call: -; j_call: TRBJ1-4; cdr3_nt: TGCAGTGCTAGAAACAGGGCGTCTGAAAAACTGTTTTTT; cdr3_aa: CSARNRASEKLFF
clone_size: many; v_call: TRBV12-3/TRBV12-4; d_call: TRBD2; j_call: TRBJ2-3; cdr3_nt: TGTGCCAGCAGTCGGACTAGCGTTAGCACAGATACGCAGTATTTT; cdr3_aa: CASSRTSVSTDTQYF
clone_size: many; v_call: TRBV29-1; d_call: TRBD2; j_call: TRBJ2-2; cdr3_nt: TGCAGCGTTGAGCTAGCGGGGGGGCCCCTGAACACCGGGGAGCTGTTTTTT; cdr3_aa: CSVELAGGPLNTGELFF
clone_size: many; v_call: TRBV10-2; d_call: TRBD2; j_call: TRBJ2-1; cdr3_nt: TGCGCCAGCAGTGAGTGGGGGGGAAGTGAGCAGTTCTTC; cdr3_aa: CASSEWGGSEQFF
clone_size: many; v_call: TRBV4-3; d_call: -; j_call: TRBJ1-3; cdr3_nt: TGCGCCAGCAGCCAAGATAGTAAGGGGACATCCTTCGGAAACACCATATATTTT; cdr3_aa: CASSQDSKGTSFGNTIYF
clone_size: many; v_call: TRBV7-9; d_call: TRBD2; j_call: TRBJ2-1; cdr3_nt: TGTGCCAGCAGCCCAAGCGGGGGCCCTTTGGATGAGCAGTTCTTC; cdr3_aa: CASSPSGGPLDEQFF
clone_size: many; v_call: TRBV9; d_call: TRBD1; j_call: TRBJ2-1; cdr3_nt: TGTGCCAGCAGCGTAGCCGACAGGGTCCGGAGTAGGGAGCAGTTCTTC; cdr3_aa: CASSVADRVRSREQFF
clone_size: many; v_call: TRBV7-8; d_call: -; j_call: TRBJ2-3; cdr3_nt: TGTGCCAGCAGAAGCCACGAGGGGGTATGGGAAGCGACTAATACGCAGTATTTT; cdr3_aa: CASRSHEGVWEATNTQYF
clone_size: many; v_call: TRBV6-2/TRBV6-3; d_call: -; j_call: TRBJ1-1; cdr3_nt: TGTGCCAGCAGTTACCCAAGACAGCGGTATGAAGCTTTCTTT; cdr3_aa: CASSYPRQRYEAFF
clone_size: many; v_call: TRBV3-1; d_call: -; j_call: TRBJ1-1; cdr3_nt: TGTGCCAGCAGCCGAAGGGGGAACACTGAAGCTTTCTTT; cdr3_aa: CASSRRGNTEAFF
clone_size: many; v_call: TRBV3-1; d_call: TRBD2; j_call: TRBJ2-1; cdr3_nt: TGTGCCAGCAGCTCATTTTCCGGGACTAGCGGGTTCAATGAGCAGTTCTTC; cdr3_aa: CASSSFSGTSGFNEQFF
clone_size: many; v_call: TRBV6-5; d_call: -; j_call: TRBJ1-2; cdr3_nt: TGTGCCAGCAGCCCCCCCCCTCGGGTAAGAGGCTATGGCTACACCTTC; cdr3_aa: CASSPPPRVRGYGYTF
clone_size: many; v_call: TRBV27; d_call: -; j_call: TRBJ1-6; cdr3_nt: TGTGCCAGCAGTTTAAGGGGGAATTCACCCCTCCACTTT; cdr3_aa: CASSLRGNSPLHF
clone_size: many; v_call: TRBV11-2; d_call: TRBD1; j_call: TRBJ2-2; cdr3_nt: TGTGCCAGCAGCTTTAACAGGGGACAGGGCACCGGGGAGCTGTTTTTT; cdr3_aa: CASSFNRGQGTGELFF
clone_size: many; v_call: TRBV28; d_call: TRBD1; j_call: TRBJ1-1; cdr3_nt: TGTGCCAGCAGGAGGGACAGTTCATCCACTGAAGCTTTCTTT; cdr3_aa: CASRRDSSSTEAFF
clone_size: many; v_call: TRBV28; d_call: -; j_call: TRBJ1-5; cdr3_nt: TGTGCCAGCAGGCCAATCCGAGGTGATCAGCCCCAGCATTTT; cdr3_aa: CASRPIRGDQPQHF
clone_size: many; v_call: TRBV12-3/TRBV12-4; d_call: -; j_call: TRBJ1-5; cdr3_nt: TGTGCCAGCAGTTTAGAACAGGGTTATCAGCCCCAGCATTTT; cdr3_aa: CASSLEQGYQPQHF
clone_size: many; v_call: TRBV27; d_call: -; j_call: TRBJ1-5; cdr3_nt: TGTGCCAGCAGTCCCCTTGGCAATCAGCCCCAGCATTTT; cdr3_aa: CASSPLGNQPQHF
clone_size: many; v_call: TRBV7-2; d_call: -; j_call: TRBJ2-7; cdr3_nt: TGTGCCAGCAGCTTATCGGGTGTTCCCTACGAGCAGTACTTC; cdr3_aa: CASSLSGVPYEQYF
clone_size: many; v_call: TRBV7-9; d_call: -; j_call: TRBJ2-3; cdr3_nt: TGTGCCAGCAGCTACACAGATACGCAGTATTTT; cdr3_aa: CASSYTDTQYF
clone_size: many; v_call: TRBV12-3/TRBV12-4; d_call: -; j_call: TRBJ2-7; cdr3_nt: TGTGCCAGCAGTGACCCCTGGCAAAACGAGCAGTACTTC; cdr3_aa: CASSDPWQNEQYF
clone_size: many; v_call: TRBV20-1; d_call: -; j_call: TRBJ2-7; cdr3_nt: TGCAGTGCTAGATATGGCCCCTCGAGGGGGGAGCAGTACTTC; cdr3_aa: CSARYGPSRGEQYF
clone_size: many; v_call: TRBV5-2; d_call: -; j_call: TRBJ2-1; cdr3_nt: TGTGCCATGGGCCCCGGCGAGAATGAGCAGTTCTTC; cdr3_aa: CAMGPGENEQFF
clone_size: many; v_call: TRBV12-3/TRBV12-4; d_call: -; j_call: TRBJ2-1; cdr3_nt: TGTGCCAGCAGTTTAGACAGGGTCAATGAGCAGTTCTTC; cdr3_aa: CASSLDRVNEQFF
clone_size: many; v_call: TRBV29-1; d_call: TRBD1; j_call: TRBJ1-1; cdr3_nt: TGCAGCGTGGCGCAGGGGGGGTGGATGACTGAAGCTTTCTTT; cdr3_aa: CSVAQGGWMTEAFF
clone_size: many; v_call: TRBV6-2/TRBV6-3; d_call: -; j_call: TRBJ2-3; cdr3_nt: TGTGCCAGCAGTTACCCCACAGATACGCAGTATTTT; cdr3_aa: CASSYPTDTQYF
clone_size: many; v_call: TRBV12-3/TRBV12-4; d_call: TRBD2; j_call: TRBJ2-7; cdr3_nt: TGTGCCAGCAGTTTCGGGACTAGCGGGGGAAACGAGCAGTACTTC; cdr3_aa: CASSFGTSGGNEQYF
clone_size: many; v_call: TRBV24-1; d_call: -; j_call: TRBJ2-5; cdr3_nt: TGTGCCACCGGAAAGACAGGATCGTACCAAGAGACCCAGTACTTC; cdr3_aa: CATGKTGSYQETQYF
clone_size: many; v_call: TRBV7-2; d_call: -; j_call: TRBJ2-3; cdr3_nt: TGTGCCAGCAGCTTTCAGCTGGTTTTCAGCACAGATACGCAGTATTTT; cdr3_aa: CASSFQLVFSTDTQYF
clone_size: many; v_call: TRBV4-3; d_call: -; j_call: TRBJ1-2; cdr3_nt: TGCGCCAGCAGCCGCCTCGCGGCGGGCATAGCTAACTATGGCTACACCTTC; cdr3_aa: CASSRLAAGIANYGYTF
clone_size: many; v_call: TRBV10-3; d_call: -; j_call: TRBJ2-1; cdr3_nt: TGTGCCATCAGTGGAAGCGGGCGCTCCTACAATGAGCAGTTCTTC; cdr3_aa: CAISGSGRSYNEQFF
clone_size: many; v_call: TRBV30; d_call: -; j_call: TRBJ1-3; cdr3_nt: TGTGCCTGGAGTGTAAAGATGGGAAACACCATATATTTT; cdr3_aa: CAWSVKMGNTIYF
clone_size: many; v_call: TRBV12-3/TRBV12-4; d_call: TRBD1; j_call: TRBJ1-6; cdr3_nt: TGTGCCAGCAGTTCCCCGACAGGGTTCGGGTCCTATAATTCACCCCTCCACTTT; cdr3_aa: CASSSPTGFGSYNSPLHF
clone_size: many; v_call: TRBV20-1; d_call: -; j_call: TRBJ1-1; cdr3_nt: TGCAGTGCAATCCGATGGGACACTGAAGCTTTCTTT; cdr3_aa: CSAIRWDTEAFF
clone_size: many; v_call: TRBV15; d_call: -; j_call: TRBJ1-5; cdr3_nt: TGTGCCACCAGCAGCGGCGATCAGCCCCAGCATTTT; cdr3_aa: CATSSGDQPQHF
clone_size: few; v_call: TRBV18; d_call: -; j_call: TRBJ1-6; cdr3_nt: TGTGCCAGCTCACCACACGGCGGATCACCCCTCCACTTT; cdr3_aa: CASSPHGGSPLHF
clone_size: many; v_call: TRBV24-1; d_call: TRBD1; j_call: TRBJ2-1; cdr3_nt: TGTGCCACCAGGACAGGGGGCCCTGTAAGCTCCTACAATGAGCAGTTCTTC; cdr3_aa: CATRTGGPVSSYNEQFF
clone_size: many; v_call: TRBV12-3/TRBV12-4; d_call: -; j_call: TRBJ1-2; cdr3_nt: TGTGCCAGCAGTTTCTGGGACCGACCCTCCTATGGCTACACCTTC; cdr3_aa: CASSFWDRPSYGYTF